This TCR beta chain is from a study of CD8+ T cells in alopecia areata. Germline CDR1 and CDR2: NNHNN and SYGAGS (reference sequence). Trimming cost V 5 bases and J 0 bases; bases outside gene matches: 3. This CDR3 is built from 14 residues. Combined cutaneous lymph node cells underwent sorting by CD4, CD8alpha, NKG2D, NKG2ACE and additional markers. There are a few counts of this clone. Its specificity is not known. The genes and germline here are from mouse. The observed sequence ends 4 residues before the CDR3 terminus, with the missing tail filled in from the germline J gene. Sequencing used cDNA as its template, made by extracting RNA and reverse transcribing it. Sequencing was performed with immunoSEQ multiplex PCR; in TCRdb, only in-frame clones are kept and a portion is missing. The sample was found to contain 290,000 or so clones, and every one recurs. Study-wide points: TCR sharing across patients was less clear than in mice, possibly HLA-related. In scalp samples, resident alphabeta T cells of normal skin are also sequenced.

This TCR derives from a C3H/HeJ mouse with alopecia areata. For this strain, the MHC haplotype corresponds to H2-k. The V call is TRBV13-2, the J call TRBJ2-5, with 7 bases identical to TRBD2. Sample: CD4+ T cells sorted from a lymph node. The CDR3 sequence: CASGGLSNQDTQYF. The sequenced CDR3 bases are TGTGCCAGCGGGGGACTGAGTAACCAAGAC.